Listed here are 13 T cell receptor beta chains from one sample, sequenced in a study of early T cells in non-severe SARS-CoV-2 infection. TCRdb used MiXCR to reprocess the 5' RACE reads, holding one entry per CDR3 protein. The repertoire includes roughly 99,000 distinct CDR3 sequences, around 10% of them detected once, and about 7.6% sits in the top ten. Sequencing used whole blood. Receptors originate from an adult who was a healthcare worker with PCR-confirmed SARS-CoV-2 infection or an uninfected control (not recorded which).

The chain recombines TRBV9 with TRBJ2-7, with 7 bases fitting TRBD2. The CDR3 sequence is 15 residues long. Germline V lookup: CDR1 SGDLS, CDR2 YYNGEE. V was clipped by 0 bases and J by 4 bases; unmatched bases: 7. The CDR3 nucleotides are TGTGCCAGCAGCGTAGGTCGGGAGGCGAGGTACGAGCAGTACTTC. It translates to CASSVGREARYEQYF.

This clonotype occurred a few times. This sequence joins TRBV5-1 and TRBJ2-1; D gene uncertain. Trimming shortened V by 4 bases and J by 7 bases, and 18 bases separated the two germline ends. Germline CDR1 reads SGHRS; CDR2 reads YFSETQ. The CDR3 has 15 amino acids. The CDR3 DNA reads as TGCGCCAGCAGCAAGGACCACAGCCAGTGGAATGAGCAGTTCTTC. Translation gives CASSKDHSQWNEQFF.

This rearrangement joins TRBV11-2 to TRBJ1-2; the D gene is possibly TRBD1 (6 bases). Germline V gene sequence: CDR1 SGHAT, CDR2 FQNNGV. This CDR3 region has 14 residues. Trimming took 8 bases from V and 7 from J, leaving 20 bases between them. The CDR3 loop is CASAEQGAYVGYTF. The CDR3 DNA reads as TGTGCCAGCGCAGAACAGGGAGCCTATGTTGGCTACACCTTC.

This clonotype has a handful of counts. CDR3 sequence: CSARDQGWSFETQYF. The CDR3 bases are TGCAGTGCTAGAGACCAGGGTTGGAGTTTTGAGACCCAGTACTTC. This chain uses TRBV20-1 with TRBJ2-5; weak D call: TRBD1 (5 bases). Trimming cost V 0 bases and J 5 bases, with 16 bases left between them. From germline, CDR1 is DFQATT and CDR2 SNEGSKA (reference sequence). CDR3 length: 15 amino acids.

This clonotype has ten or more counts. The chain is built from TRBV12-3 or TRBV12-4 and TRBJ1-5; D gene unclear. The CDR3 spans 11 residues. Trimming cost V 8 bases and J 9 bases, with 11 bases left between them. The CDR3 sequence: CASAHLWPQHF. Here the CDR3 DNA reads TGTGCCAGCGCTCACCTGTGGCCCCAGCATTTT.

The genes are TRBV2 and TRBJ2-5; 10 bases align to TRBD2. V shed 4 bases and J 5 bases; nucleotides not matched to a gene: 4. The germline gives CDR1 SNHLY, CDR2 FYNNEI. There are 14 residues in the CDR3. The chain's CDR3 is CASSASGSVETQYF. Written as DNA, the CDR3 is TGTGCCAGCAGTGCTAGCGGGAGCGTTGAGACCCAGTACTTC. Based on the CDR3 plus reference TRBV2 and TRBJ2-5, the full variable domain is EPEVTQTPSHQVTQMGQEVILRCVPISNHLYFYWYRQILGQKVEFLVSFYNNEISEKSEIFDDQFSVERPDGSNFTLKIRSTKLEDSAMYFCASSASGSVETQYFGPGTRLLVL.

There are a few counts of this clonotype. The V call is TRBV12-3 or TRBV12-4, the J call TRBJ2-5; D is possibly TRBD1 or TRBD2 (5 bases each). This CDR3 region has 15 residues. Trimming stripped 5 bases from V and 4 bases from J, with 17 bases between. The CDR3 sequence is CASSAGASGVETQYF. The CDR3 DNA sequence: TGTGCCAGCAGTGCCGGGGCCAGTGGGGTAGAGACCCAGTACTTC.

In this sample, this clonotype turned up many times. The rearrangement uses TRBV19 and TRBJ2-7; weak D call: TRBD1 (6 bases). The germline V gene has CDR1 LNHDA and CDR2 SQIVND (reference sequence). This CDR3 is 16 amino acids long. V gave up 6 bases and J gave up 6 bases, with 24 bases separating them. The CDR3 spells CASSGGGTKQLREQYF. DNA of the CDR3: TGTGCCAGTAGCGGAGGTGGGACAAAGCAATTGCGCGAGCAGTACTTC.

The V call is TRBV10-3, the J call TRBJ1-6, with TRBD1 as a possible D gene (5 bases). Per the germline V gene, CDR1 is ENHRY and CDR2 is SYGVKD. Trimming shortened V by 0 bases and J by 6 bases, and 9 bases separated the two germline ends. The CDR3 spans 15 residues. The CDR3 DNA follows: TGTGCCATCAGTGAGTCGTCTAGGGGTAATTCACCCCTCCACTTT. Its translation: CAISESSRGNSPLHF.

This clonotype was found a few times. The chain combines TRBV12-3 or TRBV12-4 with TRBJ1-5; perhaps TRBD1 as D (5 bases). This CDR3 has 14 residues. The V gene lost 11 bases and the J gene lost 5 bases, with 19 bases spanning the gap. The CDR3 sequence: CAVGALGEYQPQHF. DNA of the CDR3: TGTGCCGTTGGGGCCTTGGGAGAATATCAGCCCCAGCATTTT.

The V call is TRBV28, the J call TRBJ1-1; D call uncertain. Trimming left V 3 bases short and J 4 bases short, with 9 bases between. The germline gives CDR1 MDHEN, CDR2 SYDVKM. The CDR3 sequence is 13 residues long. The CDR3 nucleotides are TGTGCCAGCAGTTTCAGGTCGGGCACTGAAGCTTTCTTT. Translating gives CASSFRSGTEAFF.

A few counts support this clonotype. The J gene is TRBJ2-3, the V gene TRBV12-3 or TRBV12-4; D remains ambiguous. There are 12 residues in the CDR3. V was cut by 6 bases and J by 6 bases, with 10 bases left in between. CDR3 protein: CASSNPPDTQYF. The CDR3 DNA reads as TGTGCCAGCAGCAATCCCCCGGATACGCAGTATTTT.

This clonotype was seen repeatedly, ten times or more. CDR3 coding DNA: TGCAGCGTTAATGTGGGGAATAGCAATCAGCCCCAGCATTTT. Protein: CSVNVGNSNQPQHF. The chain couples TRBV29-1 to TRBJ1-5; D remains ambiguous. V was clipped by 5 bases and J by 0 bases, with 11 bases between them. In germline, CDR1 is SQVTM, CDR2 ANQGSEA. The CDR3 has 14 residues.